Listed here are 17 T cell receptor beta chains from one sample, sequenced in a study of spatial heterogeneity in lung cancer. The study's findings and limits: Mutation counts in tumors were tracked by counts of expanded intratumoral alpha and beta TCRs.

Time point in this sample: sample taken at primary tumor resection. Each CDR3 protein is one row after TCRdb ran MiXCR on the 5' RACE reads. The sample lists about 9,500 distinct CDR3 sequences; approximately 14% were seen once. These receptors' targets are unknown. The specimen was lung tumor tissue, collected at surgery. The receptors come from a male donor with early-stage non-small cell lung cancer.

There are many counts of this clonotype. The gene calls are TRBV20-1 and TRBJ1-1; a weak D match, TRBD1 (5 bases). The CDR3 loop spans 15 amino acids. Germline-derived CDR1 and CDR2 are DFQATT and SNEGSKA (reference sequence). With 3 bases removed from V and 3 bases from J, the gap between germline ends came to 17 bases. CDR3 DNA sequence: TGCAGTGCTAGGCCCTCCGGGTCAGGGTACACTGAAGCTTTCTTT. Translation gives CSARPSGSGYTEAFF.

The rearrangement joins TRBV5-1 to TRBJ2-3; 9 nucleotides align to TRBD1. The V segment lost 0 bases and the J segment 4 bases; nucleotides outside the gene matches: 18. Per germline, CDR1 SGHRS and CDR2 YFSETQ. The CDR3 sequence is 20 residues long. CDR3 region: CASSLGYTPGGTGRADTQYF. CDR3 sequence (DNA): TGCGCCAGCAGCTTGGGATATACACCCGGTGGGACAGGGCGCGCAGATACGCAGTATTTT.

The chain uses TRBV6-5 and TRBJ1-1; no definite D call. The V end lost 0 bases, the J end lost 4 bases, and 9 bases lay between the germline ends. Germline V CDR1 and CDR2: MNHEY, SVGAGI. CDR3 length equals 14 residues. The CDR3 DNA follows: TGTGCCAGCAGTTACTCGGGGATCGGCACTGAAGCTTTCTTT. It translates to CASSYSGIGTEAFF.

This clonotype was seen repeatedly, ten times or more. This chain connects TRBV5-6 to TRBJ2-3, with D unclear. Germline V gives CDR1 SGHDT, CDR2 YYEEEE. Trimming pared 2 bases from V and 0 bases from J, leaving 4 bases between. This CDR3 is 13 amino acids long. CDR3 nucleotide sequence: TGTGCCAGCAGCTTCTCTAGCACAGATACGCAGTATTTT. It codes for CASSFSSTDTQYF.

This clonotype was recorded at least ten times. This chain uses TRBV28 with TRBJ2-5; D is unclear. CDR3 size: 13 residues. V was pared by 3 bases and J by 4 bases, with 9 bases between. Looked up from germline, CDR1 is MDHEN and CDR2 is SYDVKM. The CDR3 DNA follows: TGTGCCAGCAGTTTGATCACGGCAGAGACCCAGTACTTC. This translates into CASSLITAETQYF.

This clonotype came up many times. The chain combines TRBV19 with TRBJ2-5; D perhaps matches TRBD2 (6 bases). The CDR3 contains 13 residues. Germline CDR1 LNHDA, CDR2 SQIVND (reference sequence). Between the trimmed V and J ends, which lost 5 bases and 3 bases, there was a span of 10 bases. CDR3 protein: CASSFVAEETQYF. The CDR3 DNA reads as TGTGCCAGTAGTTTTGTAGCGGAAGAGACCCAGTACTTC.

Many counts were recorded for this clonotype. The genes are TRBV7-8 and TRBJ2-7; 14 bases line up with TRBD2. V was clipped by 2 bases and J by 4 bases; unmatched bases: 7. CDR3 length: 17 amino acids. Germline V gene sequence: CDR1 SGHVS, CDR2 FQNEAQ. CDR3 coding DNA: TGTGCCAGCAGCTTACGGGGGAGGACTAGCGGGAGGTACGAGCAGTACTTC. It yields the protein CASSLRGRTSGRYEQYF.

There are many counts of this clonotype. The CDR3 loop is CASTLTLNTEAFF. The DNA for the CDR3 is TGTGCCAGCACCTTAACGCTAAACACTGAAGCTTTCTTT. The chain combines TRBV12-3 or TRBV12-4 with TRBJ1-1; D gene ambiguous. The CDR3 has 13 residues. V was shortened by 7 bases and J by 2 bases, with 11 bases between the two germline ends.

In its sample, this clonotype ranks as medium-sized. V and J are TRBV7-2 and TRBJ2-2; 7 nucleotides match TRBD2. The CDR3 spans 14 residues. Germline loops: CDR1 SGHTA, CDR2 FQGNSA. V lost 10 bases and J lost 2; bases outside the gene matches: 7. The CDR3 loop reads CAIPGLLNTGELFF. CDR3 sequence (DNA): TGTGCCATCCCGGGACTACTTAACACCGGGGAGCTGTTTTTT.

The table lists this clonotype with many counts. The CDR3 sequence is CASSVAGSGANVLTF. CDR3 DNA sequence: TGTGCCAGCAGCGTAGCAGGCTCTGGGGCCAACGTCCTGACTTTC. The genes are TRBV9 and TRBJ2-6; no reliable D call. Germline-derived CDR1 and CDR2 are SGDLS and YYNGEE. Trimming pared 0 bases from V and 0 bases from J, leaving 4 bases between. This CDR3 contains 15 residues.

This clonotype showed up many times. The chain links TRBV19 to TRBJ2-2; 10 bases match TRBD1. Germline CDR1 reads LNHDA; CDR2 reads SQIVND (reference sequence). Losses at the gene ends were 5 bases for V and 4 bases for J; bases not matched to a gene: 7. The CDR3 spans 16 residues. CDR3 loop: CASSVDRGRITGELFF. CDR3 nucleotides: TGTGCCAGTAGTGTTGACAGGGGGCGCATCACCGGGGAGCTGTTTTTT.

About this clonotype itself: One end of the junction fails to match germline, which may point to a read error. The chain's CDR3 is CASSPQNRGGQSVF. The CDR3 DNA reads TGTGCCAGCAGCCCCCAAAACCGGGGAGGGCAGAGCGTCTTC. V and J are TRBV9 and TRBJ2-1, with 7 bases aligning to TRBD2. CDR1 is SGDLS, CDR2 YYNGEE, per germline. The CDR3 is made up of 14 amino acids. The complete variable domain, with remaining parts taken from reference TRBV9 and TRBJ2-1, reads DSGVTQTPKHLITATGQRVTLRCSPRSGDLSVYWYQQSLDQGLQFLIQYYNGEERAKGNILERFSAQQFPDLHSELNLSSLELGDSALYFCASSPQNRGGQSVFGPGTRLTVL.

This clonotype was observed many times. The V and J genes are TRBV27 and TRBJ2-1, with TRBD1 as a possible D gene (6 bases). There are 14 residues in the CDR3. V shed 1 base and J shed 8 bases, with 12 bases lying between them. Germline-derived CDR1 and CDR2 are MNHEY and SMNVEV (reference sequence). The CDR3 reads CASSLYRVLDEQFF. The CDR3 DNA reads TGTGCCAGCAGTTTATACAGGGTTTTGGATGAGCAGTTCTTC.

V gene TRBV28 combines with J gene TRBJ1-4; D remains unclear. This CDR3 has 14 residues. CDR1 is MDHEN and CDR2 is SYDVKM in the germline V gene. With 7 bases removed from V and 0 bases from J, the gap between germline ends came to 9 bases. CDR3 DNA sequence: TGTGCCAGCACCGCCGGGCCAACTAATGAAAAACTGTTTTTT. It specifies CASTAGPTNEKLFF.

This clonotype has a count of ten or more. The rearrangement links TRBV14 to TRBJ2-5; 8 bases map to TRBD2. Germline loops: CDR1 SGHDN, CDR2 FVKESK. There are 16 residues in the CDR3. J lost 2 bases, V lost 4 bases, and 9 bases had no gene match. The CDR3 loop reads CASSLPGTRGQETQYF. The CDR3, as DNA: TGTGCCAGCAGCCTGCCCGGGACTAGAGGACAAGAGACCCAGTACTTC.

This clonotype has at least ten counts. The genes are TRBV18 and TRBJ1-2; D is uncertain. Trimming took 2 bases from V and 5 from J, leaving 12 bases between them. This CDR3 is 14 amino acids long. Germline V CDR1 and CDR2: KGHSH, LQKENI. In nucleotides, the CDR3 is TGTGCCAGCTCACCAAACACCGACACATATGGCTACACCTTC. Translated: CASSPNTDTYGYTF.

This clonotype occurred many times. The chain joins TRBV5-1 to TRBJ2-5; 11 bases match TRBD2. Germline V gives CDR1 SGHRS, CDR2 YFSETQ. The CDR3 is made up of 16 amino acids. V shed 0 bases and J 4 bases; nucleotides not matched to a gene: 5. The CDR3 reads CASSLALAGGLETQYF. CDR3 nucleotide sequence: TGCGCCAGCAGCTTGGCCCTAGCGGGAGGATTAGAGACCCAGTACTTC.